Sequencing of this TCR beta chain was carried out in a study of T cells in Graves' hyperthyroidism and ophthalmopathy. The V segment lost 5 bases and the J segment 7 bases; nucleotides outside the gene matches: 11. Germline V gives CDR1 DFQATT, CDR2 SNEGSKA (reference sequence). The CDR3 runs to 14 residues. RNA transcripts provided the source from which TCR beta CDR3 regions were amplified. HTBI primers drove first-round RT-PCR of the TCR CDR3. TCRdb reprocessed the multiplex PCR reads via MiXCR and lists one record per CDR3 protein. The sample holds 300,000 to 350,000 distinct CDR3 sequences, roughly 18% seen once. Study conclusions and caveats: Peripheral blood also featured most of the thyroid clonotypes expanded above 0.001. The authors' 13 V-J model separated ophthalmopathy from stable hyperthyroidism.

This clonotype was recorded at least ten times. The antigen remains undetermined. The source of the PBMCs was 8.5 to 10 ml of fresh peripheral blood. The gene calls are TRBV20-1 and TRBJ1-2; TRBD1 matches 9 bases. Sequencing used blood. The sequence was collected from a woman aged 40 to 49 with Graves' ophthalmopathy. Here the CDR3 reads CSASQGAALGGYTF. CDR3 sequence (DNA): TGCAGTGCTTCACAGGGGGCCGCCTTAGGTGGCTACACCTTC.